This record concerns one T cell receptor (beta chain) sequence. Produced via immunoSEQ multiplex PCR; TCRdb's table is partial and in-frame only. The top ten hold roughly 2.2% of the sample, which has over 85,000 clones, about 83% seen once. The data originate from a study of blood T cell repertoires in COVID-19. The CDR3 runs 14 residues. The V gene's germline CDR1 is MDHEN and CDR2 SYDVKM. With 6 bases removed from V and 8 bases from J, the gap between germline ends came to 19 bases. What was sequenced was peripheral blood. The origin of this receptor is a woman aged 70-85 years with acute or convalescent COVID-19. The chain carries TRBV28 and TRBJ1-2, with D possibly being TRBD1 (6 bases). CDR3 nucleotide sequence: TGTGCCAGCAGCCCCCCCCCAGGGGAAGGGGGCTACACCTTC. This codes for CASSPPPGEGGYTF.